This T cell receptor beta chain is from a study of a mutant IDH1 vaccine in newly diagnosed glioma. Study overall: Patients got their first vaccination 4-6 weeks after radiotherapy alone, or with temozolomide cycles. General observations from the study: Vaccine-induced responses were seen in 93.3% of patients, spanning several MHC alleles. Pseudoprogression showed no apparent link to changes in top peripheral T cell clonotypes.

A word on this clone: The antigen remains undetermined.

The time point: week 11, during vaccination. With topical imiquimod, each dose of the vaccine consisted of 300 ug of mutant IDH1 20-mer peptide. The data were produced by immunoSEQ multiplex PCR, yet TCRdb's version contains in-frame clones alone and is incomplete. Among 110,000 or so clones, 90% were seen once, and the ten largest hold 0.5% to 0.65%. The germline V gene encodes CDR1 SGHRS and CDR2 YFSETQ. Trimming pared 3 bases from V and 2 bases from J, leaving 11 bases between. CDR3 size: 15 residues. The TCR originated in a woman between 50 and 59 years old with glioma. The specimen was PBMCs, collected from a glioma patient whose treatment included an IDH1 peptide vaccine. V usage is TRBV5-1 and J usage is TRBJ1-4; possible D gene TRBD1, 6 bases. CDR3 sequence reads: CASSSSGETNEKLFF. The CDR3 nucleotides read TGCGCCAGCAGCTCTTCAGGGGAGACTAATGAAAAACTGTTTTTT.